The source of this T cell receptor beta chain is a study of cytomegalovirus exposure and HLA in healthy donors. Findings of the study overall: The dataset shows that most TCR sequences were rare, while some public TCRs occurred in many donors. Subsequent analysis of the roughly 120 validation repertoires found a tendency for first-cohort TCR clusters to co-occur. For cytomegalovirus status, the classifier reportedly gave diagnoses with high specificity and sensitivity.

This table comes from immunoSEQ multiplex PCR, and its TCRdb copy is limited to in-frame clones, with some not included. The data contain 76,000 or so clones, 94% of them seen just once; the ten biggest clones take up 2.1%. With V trimmed by 6 bases and J by 8 bases, 6 bases remained unmatched. Germline V CDR1 and CDR2: MNHEY, SVGAGI. CDR3 size: 12 residues. Turning to this clone: Its target is unknown.

The source of this sequence is a woman between 18 and 29 years old in good health and CMV-seronegative. Material: PBMCs. The chain employs TRBV6-5 and TRBJ1-1; 7 positions agree with TRBD1. The DNA for the CDR3 is TGTGCCAGCAGACAGACAGGGAAGGAAGCTTTCTTT. This translates into CASRQTGKEAFF.